This T cell receptor (beta chain) appears in the sequencing data of a study of beta chain features in type 1 diabetes (dated by TCRdb to 2017 to 2018). With regard to the full study: Mean age, gender distribution, total cell number and subset yield were not different between patients and healthy donors. A total of 85 million to 140 million sorted cells were examined across all samples, and the number of cells per subset was strongly correlated with RNA yield. The study compared TCRB repertoires of sorted circulating CD4+ T cell subsets between recently diagnosed type 1 diabetes patients and matched healthy donors. Naive and central memory subsets were obtained from all 30 or so donors, but regulatory and stem cell-like memory subsets were isolated from only 8 patients and roughly eight healthy donors. Findings and caveats that apply to the study as a whole: Fewer insertions and more nucleotide deletions at VDJ recombination sites were observed in patients with type 1 diabetes, implying thymic rearrangement abnormalities. Shorter templates might be favored by PCR, yet because patient and control samples were amplified and corrected together, any such skew would affect both groups equally. Because small numbers of individuals were included in the HLA sub-analyses, any influence of HLA type on TCRB rearrangement was left unresolved. Because cDNA was sequenced instead of genomic DNA, activated cells with high expression could be over-represented, although the groups did not differ in activation or CD3 levels. Naive, central memory and regulatory TCRB repertoires appeared to be more alike among patients than among healthy donors. In all four CD4+ subsets, TCRB CDR3 length was moderately but significantly shorter in type 1 diabetes patients.

There are 13 amino acids in the CDR3, from cysteine to phenylalanine inclusive. Only the CDR3 part of the read is kept: 39 bases, read in frame from the first base. The V end loses 1 base and the J end loses 4 bases, and a stretch of 8 bases separates them. The germline V gene (reference sequence) supplies CDR1 GTSNPN and CDR2 SVGIG. Note on this clone: Its antigen has not been determined. The sample holds no much larger clone one base away, and base qualities are not on file. Other DNA sequences in this specimen translate into the identical CDR3.

The entire amount of isolated RNA was reverse transcribed using the High Capacity cDNA Reverse Transcription Kit, so the sequenced TCRB transcripts were expressed ones. Naive, central memory and regulatory T cell samples underwent deep immunoSEQ sequencing, averaging around 3.9 million total reads per sample. After sorted cells were lysed in RLT buffer, RNA was extracted with DNase-treated RNeasy Micro or Mini kits, with the choice depending on cell number. To prevent cross-contamination, each cell subset was processed individually, whereas patient and healthy donor samples were processed jointly. Using the immunoSEQ multiplex PCR, TCRB sequences were amplified from cDNA into 87-bp fragments spanning the CDR3 region. Sequencing of the amplicons was done on the Illumina HiSeq platform. The paper's processing steps were these. PCR bias was computationally corrected using synthetic template baselines, reads within Hamming distance 2 were collapsed, and singletons that could not be merged were discarded. Reads were aligned to IMGT to assign V, D and J genes, CDR3 length, and insertions or deletions at six rearrangement sites. Within each subset, clonotype counts were normalized to sorted cell number, after which true diversity and Gini coefficients were computed with the tcR R package. Repertoire sharing was quantified using the overlap coefficient calculated on TCRB nucleotide sequences. Held by TCRdb, this immuneACCESS table contains in-frame sequences only and omits some clones. Under half of the omission traces to an unresolved V gene where checked; the cause of the rest is unknown. The V and J calls and clone size come from that table; D and trimming were worked out from the DNA. The sample table holds over 300,000 clones, of which over 7% were seen once. Over 0.95% of the sample belongs to the ten largest clones.

Each donor gave one peripheral blood draw, averaging roughly 120 mL, which was collected into heparinised tubes. A BD FACSAria II was used to sort naive, central memory, regulatory and stem cell-like memory CD4+ T cells with a panel that included CD45RO, CCR7, CD25, CD127, CD95 and CD27. A purity above 95% was achieved for all sorted populations. PBMCs were separated immediately by Lymphoprep density gradient centrifugation and were stained directly, without being cultured. To minimize batch effects, samples were stained and sorted in pairs, one healthy donor with one patient per experiment. The sequence derives from a man aged 25-45 years with type 1 diabetes. The rearranged chain carries TRBV30 and TRBJ1-5; TRBD1 might be the D gene, on 5 matching bases. Input material: central memory CD4+ T cells from blood. The bases are TGTGCCTGGAGTGGACAGCCAAATCAGCCCCAGCATTTT. Translation gives CAWSGQPNQPQHF.